A single sample is the source of the 3 T cell receptor beta chains below, sequenced in a study of radiation and T cells in renal cell carcinoma. Produced via immunoSEQ multiplex PCR; TCRdb's table is partial and in-frame only. Of around 160,000 clones listed, roughly nine tenths are singletons. Time point noted: baseline pretreatment blood. Regarding treatment: 15 Gy SBRT to primary tumor, nephrectomy 4 weeks later. The specimen was blood, collected from a patient whose treatment included radiotherapy and nephrectomy. Receptors originate from a woman between 65 and 79 years old with renal cell carcinoma.

This clone was detected once. The chain uses TRBV7-2 and TRBJ1-4, with D possibly TRBD1 on 5 matching bases. V was clipped by 3 bases and J by 7 bases, with 15 bases between them. Germline CDR1 and CDR2: SGHTA and FQGNSA. The CDR3 is 15 amino acids. The CDR3, as DNA: TGTGCCAGCAGCTTGGCGGGGCAGGGCGGTGAAAAACTGTTTTTT. This encodes CASSLAGQGGEKLFF.

The chain combines TRBV11-2 with TRBJ2-3; possible D gene TRBD2, 6 bases. V was shortened by 5 bases and J by 3 bases, with 12 bases between the two germline ends. This CDR3 comprises 14 residues. Germline V gene lookup returns CDR1 SGHAT and CDR2 FQNNGV. The CDR3 DNA reads TGTGCCAGCAGCCCTCGGCTAGCGACAGATACGCAGTATTTT. This sequence encodes CASSPRLATDTQYF. Using reference TRBV11-2 and TRBJ2-3 for the parts outside the CDR3, the full variable domain is EAGVAQSPRYKIIEKRQSVAFWCNPISGHATLYWYQQILGQGPKLLIQFQNNGVVDDSQLPKDRFSAERLKGVDSTLKIQPAKLEDSAVYLCASSPRLATDTQYFGPGTRLTVL.

The rearrangement links TRBV28 to TRBJ2-7; no clear D gene. The germline CDR1 and CDR2 sequences are MDHEN and SYDVKM. CDR3 length: 12 residues. Between the trimmed V and J ends, which lost 2 bases and 7 bases, there was a span of 9 bases. The CDR3 coding sequence is TGTGCCAGCAGTTTAAAGGTGGGGGAGCAGTACTTC. Protein product: CASSLKVGEQYF.